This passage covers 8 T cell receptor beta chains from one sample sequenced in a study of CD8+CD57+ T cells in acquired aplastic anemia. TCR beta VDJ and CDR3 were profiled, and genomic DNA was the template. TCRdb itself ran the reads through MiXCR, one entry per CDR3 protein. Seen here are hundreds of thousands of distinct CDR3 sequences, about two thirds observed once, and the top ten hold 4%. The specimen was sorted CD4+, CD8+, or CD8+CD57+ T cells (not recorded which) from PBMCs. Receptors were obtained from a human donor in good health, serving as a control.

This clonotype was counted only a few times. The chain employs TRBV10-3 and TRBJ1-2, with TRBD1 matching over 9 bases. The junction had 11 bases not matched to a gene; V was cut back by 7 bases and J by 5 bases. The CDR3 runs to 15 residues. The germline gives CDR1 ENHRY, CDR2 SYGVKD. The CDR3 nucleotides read TGTGCCATCATTGGACCGGGACAGGGTGTATATGGCTACACCTTC. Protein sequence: CAIIGPGQGVYGYTF.

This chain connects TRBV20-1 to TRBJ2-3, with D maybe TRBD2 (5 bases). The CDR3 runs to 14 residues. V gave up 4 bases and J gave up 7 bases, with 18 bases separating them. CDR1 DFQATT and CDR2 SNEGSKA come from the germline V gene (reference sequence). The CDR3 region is CSAKRRGRTNTQYF. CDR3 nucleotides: TGCAGTGCTAAAAGGCGTGGGAGAACCAATACGCAGTATTTT.

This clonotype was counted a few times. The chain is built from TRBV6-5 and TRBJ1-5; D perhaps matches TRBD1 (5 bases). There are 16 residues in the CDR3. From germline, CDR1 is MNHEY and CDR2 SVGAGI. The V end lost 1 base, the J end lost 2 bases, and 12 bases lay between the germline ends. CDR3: CASSYFNQGGNQPQHF. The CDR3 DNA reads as TGTGCCAGCAGTTACTTTAACCAGGGAGGCAATCAGCCCCAGCATTTT.

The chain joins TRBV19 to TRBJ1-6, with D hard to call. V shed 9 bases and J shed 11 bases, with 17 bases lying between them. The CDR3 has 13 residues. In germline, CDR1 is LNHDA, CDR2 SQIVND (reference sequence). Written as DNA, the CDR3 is TGTGCCAGCAGCTTGGCGGCTAACCCACCCCTCCACTTT. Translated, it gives CASSLAANPPLHF.

The CDR3 DNA reads as TGTGCCAGCAGCTTAGTTGGGACAGGGGGTCATGAGCAGTTCTTC. This sequence encodes CASSLVGTGGHEQFF. The V call is TRBV11-2, the J call TRBJ2-1; 11 nucleotides align to TRBD1. Germline V gene sequence: CDR1 SGHAT, CDR2 FQNNGV. The CDR3 consists of 15 residues. Trimming at V came to 1 base and at J to 8 bases, leaving 4 bases not matched to a gene.

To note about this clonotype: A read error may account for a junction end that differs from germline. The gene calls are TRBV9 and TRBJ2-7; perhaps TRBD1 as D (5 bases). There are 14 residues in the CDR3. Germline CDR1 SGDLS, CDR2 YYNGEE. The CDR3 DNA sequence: TGTGCCAGCAGCGTAGTACCCAGGGTTTGTACGAGCAACTTC. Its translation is CASSVVPRVCTSNF.

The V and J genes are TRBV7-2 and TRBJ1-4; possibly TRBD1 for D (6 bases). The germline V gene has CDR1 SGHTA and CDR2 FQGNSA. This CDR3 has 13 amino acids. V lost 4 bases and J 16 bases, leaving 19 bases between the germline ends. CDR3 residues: CASSSAGNDRRFF. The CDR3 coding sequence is TGTGCCAGCAGCTCCGCGGGAAATGACAGGCGGTTTTTT.

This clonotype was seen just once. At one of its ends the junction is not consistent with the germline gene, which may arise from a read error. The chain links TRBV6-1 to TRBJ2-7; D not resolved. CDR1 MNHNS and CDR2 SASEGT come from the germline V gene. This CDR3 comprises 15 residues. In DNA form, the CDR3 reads TGTGCCATCAGTAGAGATTCAGGTCCTGTCTACGAGCAGTACTTC. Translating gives CAISRDSGPVYEQYF.